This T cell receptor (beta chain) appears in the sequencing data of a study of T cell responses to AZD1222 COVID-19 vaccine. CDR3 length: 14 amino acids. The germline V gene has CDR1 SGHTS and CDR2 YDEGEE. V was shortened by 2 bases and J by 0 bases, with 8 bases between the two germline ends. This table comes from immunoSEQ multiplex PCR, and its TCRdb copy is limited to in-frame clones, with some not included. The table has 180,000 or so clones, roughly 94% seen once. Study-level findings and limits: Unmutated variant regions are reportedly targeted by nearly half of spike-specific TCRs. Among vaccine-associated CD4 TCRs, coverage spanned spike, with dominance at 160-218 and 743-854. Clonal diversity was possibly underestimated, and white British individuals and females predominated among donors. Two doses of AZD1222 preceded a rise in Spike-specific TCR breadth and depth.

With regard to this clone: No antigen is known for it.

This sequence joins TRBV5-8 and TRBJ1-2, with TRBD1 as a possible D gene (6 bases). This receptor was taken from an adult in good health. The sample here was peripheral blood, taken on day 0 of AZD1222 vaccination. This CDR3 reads CASSFGQPNYGYTF. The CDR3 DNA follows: TGTGCCAGCAGCTTTGGACAGCCTAACTATGGCTACACCTTC.